This TCR beta chain was recovered during a study of blood T cells in healthy people across ages. A second PCR, run for roughly 7 to 12 cycles, used a sample-barcoded 5' primer plus a J-beta primer mix. Via MiXCR, TCRdb re-called the 5' RACE reads, giving one row per CDR3 protein. The data show under 1,100,000 distinct CDR3 sequences, under 30% seen once. This clonotype was seen only a few times. CDR1 SNHLY and CDR2 FYNNEI come from the germline V gene. The V and J ends lost 3 bases and 7 bases respectively, with 18 bases between them. The length of the CDR3 is 16 residues. The sample was also reused in another study, on T cells of mothers and their children. In that study: Study donors consisted of a few healthy Caucasian mothers and their six children. TCR recombination output is shaped by thymic selection similarly in related and unrelated pairs. With unrelated pairs as the comparison, related mother-child pairs had a slightly higher overlap that was not significant.

What was sequenced was blood. The chain employs TRBV2 and TRBJ2-2; D is perhaps TRBD1 (5 bases). The TCR comes from a girl aged 2-15 years in good health. In DNA, the CDR3 is TGTGCCAGCAGTGAGCCGCTCAACCTAGGGGTCGGGGAGCTGTTTTTT. Its translation: CASSEPLNLGVGELFF. The whole variable domain, remainder taken from reference TRBV2 and TRBJ2-2, is EPEVTQTPSHQVTQMGQEVILRCVPISNHLYFYWYRQILGQKVEFLVSFYNNEISEKSEIFDDQFSVERPDGSNFTLKIRSTKLEDSAMYFCASSEPLNLGVGELFFGEGSRLTVL.